This record looks at one TCR beta chain sequence and its context. Germline values: CDR1 SGHAT, CDR2 FQNNGV. CDR3 size: 14 residues. V gave up 5 bases and J gave up 2 bases, with 9 bases separating them. The sample is drawn from a study of shared clonotypes between healthy human individuals. Here immunoSEQ multiplex PCR was the method, and the copy in TCRdb shows in-frame clones only, minus some. This table has roughly 2,300,000 clones, 85% to 95% appearing once. The material sequenced was naive CD4+ T cells from PBMCs. As for subset: CD45RA+ positively selected. The chain combines TRBV11-2 with TRBJ1-4; D perhaps matches TRBD1 (5 bases). This receptor was identified in a man between 18 and 35 years old in good health. Some clones in this sample may be carry-over from other donors' samples. The CDR3 loop reads CASSRGLTNEKLFF. The CDR3 DNA sequence: TGTGCCAGCAGCCGGGGGTTGACTAATGAAAAACTGTTTTTT.